This TCR beta chain was identified in a study of blood T cell repertoires in COVID-19. Across the study: Researchers got acute and convalescent COVID-19 samples from the United States, Italy and Spain. Nucleic acid was either cDNA or gDNA, and it came from T cells, B-cell-depleted T cells, or PBMCs.

Germline V gives CDR1 SGHTA, CDR2 FQGNSA. The CDR3 runs 12 residues. Deletions cut 0 bases from V and 6 bases from J, with 5 bases between. Per the authors' pipeline: For nucleated cells, counts were estimated from reference gene primer amplification. The table came from immunoSEQ multiplex PCR; TCRdb's copy has only in-frame clones and leaves some out. V and J calls and clone size are given by that table; D and trimming were obtained from the DNA. The sample includes around 150,000 clones, around nine tenths of them seen just once. Input material: peripheral blood. The J gene is TRBJ2-5, the V gene TRBV7-2; no clear D gene. The TCR sequence derives from a woman aged 40 to 55 with acute or convalescent COVID-19. The CDR3 region is CASSLAAKTQYF. The DNA for the CDR3 is TGTGCCAGCAGCTTAGCGGCAAAGACCCAGTACTTC. The full variable domain, with the rest looked up from reference TRBV7-2 and TRBJ2-5, is GAGVSQSPSNKVTEKGKDVELRCDPISGHTALYWYRQSLGQGLEFLIYFQGNSAPDKSGLPSDRFSAERTGGSVSTLTIQRTQQEDSAVYLCASSLAAKTQYFGPGTRLLVL.